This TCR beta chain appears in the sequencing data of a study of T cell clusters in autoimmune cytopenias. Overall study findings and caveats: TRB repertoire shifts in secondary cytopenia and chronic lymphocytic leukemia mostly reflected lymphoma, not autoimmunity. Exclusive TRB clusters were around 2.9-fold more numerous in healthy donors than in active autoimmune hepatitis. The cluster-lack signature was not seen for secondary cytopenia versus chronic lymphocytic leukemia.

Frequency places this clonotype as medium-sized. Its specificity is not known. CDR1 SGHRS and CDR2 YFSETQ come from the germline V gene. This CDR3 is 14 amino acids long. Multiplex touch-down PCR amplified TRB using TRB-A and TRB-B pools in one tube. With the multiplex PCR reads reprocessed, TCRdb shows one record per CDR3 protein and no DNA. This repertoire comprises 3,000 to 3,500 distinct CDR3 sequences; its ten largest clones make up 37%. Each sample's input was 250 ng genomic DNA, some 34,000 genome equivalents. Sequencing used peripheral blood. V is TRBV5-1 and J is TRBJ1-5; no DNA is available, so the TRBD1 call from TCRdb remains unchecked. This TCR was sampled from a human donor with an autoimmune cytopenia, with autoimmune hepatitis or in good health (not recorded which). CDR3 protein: CASSPGQVNQPQHF.